These T cell receptor beta chains were read from a single sample in a study of long-term antiretroviral therapy in people with HIV. TCRdb's copy holds only in-frame clones and misses some; the assay was immunoSEQ multiplex PCR. Here the sample spans tens of thousands of clones, around 82% being singletons. Here the sequenced sample was unsorted PBMCs, taken 1.5 years after starting antiretroviral therapy. The receptors derive from a man younger than 40 with HIV. The CDR3 runs from the conserved cysteine through the conserved F or W. A D gene is named only where the DNA matches it firmly. Not all rows give a size; the values are once, few, many and, for expanded clones, a class.

j_call v_call d_call clone_size cdr3_nt cdr3_aa
TRBJ1-4 TRBV25-1 . . TGTGCCAGCAGCGGCGGGGGGCGTATTGATGAAAAACTGTTTTTT CASSGGGRIDEKLFF
TRBJ1-2 TRBV4-3 . . TGCGCCAGCAGTCGGGACATCTATGGCTACACCTTC CASSRDIYGYTF
TRBJ2-7 TRBV6-5 . . TGTGCCAGCAGTTACTCGATAGGGGAGTCCTACGAGCAGTACTTC CASSYSIGESYEQYF
TRBJ1-5 TRBV19 . few TGTGCCAGTGGGACCTCCAATCAGCCCCAGCATTTT CASGTSNQPQHF
TRBJ2-5 TRBV27 TRBD2 . TGTGCCAGCAGTAGCGGGATCGGCGAGACCCAGTACTTC CASSSGIGETQYF
TRBJ2-7 TRBV4-3 . . TGCGCCAGCAGCCAAGATGCGGACCGCTACTACGAGCAGTACTTC CASSQDADRYYEQYF
TRBJ2-7 TRBV29-1 . . TGCAGCGTGGGGGTGGGGTTAGAGCAGTACTTC CSVGVGLEQYF
TRBJ2-3 TRBV6-5 . few TGTGCCAGCAGTTACTCTCCGGGACCTCATACGCAGTATTTT CASSYSPGPHTQYF
TRBJ1-1 TRBV28 . few TGTGCCAGCAAAAGTGGAACGAACACTGAAGCTTTCTTT CASKSGTNTEAFF
TRBJ1-2 TRBV7-2 TRBD1 . TGTGCCAGCAGCCCAAGGACAGGGCCTAACTATGGCTACACCTTC CASSPRTGPNYGYTF
TRBJ2-7 TRBV27 . . TGTGCCAGCAGTTTATCGAGTACGGCTGCCCTATTAGAGCAGTACTTC CASSLSSTAALLEQYF
TRBJ2-3 TRBV28 . . TGTGCCAGCAGTCCGTTAGGCCTTAGCACAGATACGCAGTATTTT CASSPLGLSTDTQYF
TRBJ2-2 TRBV7-6 TRBD1 . TGTGCCAGCAGCGCAACAGGGGGAACGAACACCGGGGAGCTGTTTTTT CASSATGGTNTGELFF
TRBJ2-2 TRBV6-1 . . TGTGCCAGCATGAGGTACACCGGGGAGCTGTTTTTT CASMRYTGELFF
TRBJ1-5 TRBV6-1 . . TGTGCCACCTGCCTAGGGGGTAATCAGCCCCAGCATTTT CATCLGGNQPQHF
TRBJ1-1 TRBV2 . . TGTGCCAGCAGTTCGTCAGGGTGGGGCACTGAAGCTTTCTTT CASSSSGWGTEAFF
TRBJ2-7 TRBV5-1 . . TGCGCCAGCAGCCTTTCTACCTACGAGCAGTACTTC CASSLSTYEQYF
TRBJ2-7 TRBV4-2 . few TGTGCCAGCAGCGGCGGCTACGAGCAGTACTTC CASSGGYEQYF
TRBJ2-7 TRBV15 . . TGTGCCACCAGCATGGGGGCCATAGCGACCCGATACGAGCAGTACTTC CATSMGAIATRYEQYF
TRBJ1-2 TRBV7-9 TRBD1 few TGTGCCAGCAGCCAACTCCGGGACAGGGGAAACTATGGCTACACCTTC CASSQLRDRGNYGYTF
TRBJ1-2 TRBV2 . . TGTGCCAGCAGTGAAGCCCTCGGACAGTCCGATGGCTACACCTTC CASSEALGQSDGYTF
TRBJ2-3 TRBV9 TRBD1 . TGTGCCAGCAGCGTCCCCGGGACAGCTAGCACAGATACGCAGTATTTT CASSVPGTASTDTQYF
TRBJ2-5 TRBV27 TRBD1 . TGTGCCAGCAGTTTAAGGTGGGACAGTCAAGAGACCCAGTACTTC CASSLRWDSQETQYF
TRBJ2-1 TRBV7-9 TRBD2 . TGTGCCAGCAGCCCCACCATCGGGGGGGGCGTCACTTTGTTCTTC CASSPTIGGGVTLFF
TRBJ1-3 TRBV4-3 . . TGCGCCAGCAGCCAGGACTCCGGGGGTGGAAACACCATATATTTT CASSQDSGGGNTIYF
TRBJ2-7 TRBV4-1 TRBD2 . TGCGCCAGCAGCCAAATTAGCGGGTCGATCTCCTACGAGCAGTACTTC CASSQISGSISYEQYF
TRBJ2-5 TRBV28 . . TGTGCCTCCGCTGTAGGGGGCCAAGAGACCCAGTACTTC CASAVGGQETQYF
TRBJ2-6 TRBV7-7 . . TGTGCTAGCAGCTATAGTCCTGGGGCCAACGTCCTGACTTTC CASSYSPGANVLTF
TRBJ1-2 TRBV4-3 . . TGCGCCAGCAGCCAAGATAAACAGGGCTATGGCTACACCTTC CASSQDKQGYGYTF
TRBJ2-7 TRBV15 . . TGTGCCACCAGCCGGGGGACAGTTACTTACGAGCAGTACTTC CATSRGTVTYEQYF
TRBJ1-5 TRBV27 . . TGTGCCAGCAGTTATCTCGGGTCGAATCAGCCCCAGCATTTT CASSYLGSNQPQHF
TRBJ2-7 TRBV18 . few TGTGCCAGCTCACCACCGGGGGGCGAGCAGTACTTC CASSPPGGEQYF
TRBJ2-7 TRBV15 . . TGTGCCACAAGCGAAGGGGACCACGAGCAGTACTTC CATSEGDHEQYF
TRBJ2-7 TRBV6-6 . . TGTGCCAGCAGTTCCGGGACTCTCTCCTACGAGCAGTACTTC CASSSGTLSYEQYF
TRBJ1-5 TRBV28 . . TGTGCCAGCAGGGAGTATAGCAATCAGCCCCAGCATTTT CASREYSNQPQHF
TRBJ2-5 TRBV7-6 TRBD1 few TGTGCCACCGAACCGACTCTGACAGGGAGCCAAGAGACCCAGTACTTC CATEPTLTGSQETQYF
TRBJ2-5 TRBV27 TRBD2 . TGTGCCAGCAGTTCGGGGGGGAGCTTAGAGACCCAGTACTTC CASSSGGSLETQYF
TRBJ1-1 TRBV4-3 . . TGCGCCAGCAGCCAAGATGCAGGGTGGACTTTCTTT CASSQDAGWTFF
TRBJ1-6 TRBV6-5 . few TGTGCCAGCAGTTTGACAGGAGATTATAATTCACCCCTCCACTTT CASSLTGDYNSPLHF
TRBJ1-5 TRBV7-8 TRBD1 . TGTGCCAGCAGCTCCGGGACAGCTCAGCCCCAGCATTTT CASSSGTAQPQHF
TRBJ2-7 TRBV4-2 . . TGTGCCAGCAGCCAAGGACGTTGGGACCTGGGGGAGCAGTACTTC CASSQGRWDLGEQYF
TRBJ1-4 TRBV4-3 TRBD1 . TGCGCCAGCAGCCAAGGGGACAGGGGTTCTAATGAAAAACTGTTTTTT CASSQGDRGSNEKLFF
TRBJ2-1 TRBV10-3 . . TGTGCCATCAAGGCACGGGGTGATGAGCAGTTCTTC CAIKARGDEQFF
TRBJ2-3 TRBV28 . . TGTGCCAGCGGGACTTCCATATCCACAGATACGCAGTATTTT CASGTSISTDTQYF
TRBJ1-6 TRBV2 . . TGTGCCAGCACACCCCGGCAGAAATATAATTCACCCCTCCACTTT CASTPRQKYNSPLHF
TRBJ1-1 TRBV29-1 TRBD1 . TGCAGCGTTGAAGATCTGGGACAGAGAGGGGTTGAAGCTTTCTTT CSVEDLGQRGVEAFF
TRBJ1-6 TRBV5-5 TRBD1 . TGTGCCAGCGACGCAAGGGGACAGAATTCACCCCTCCACTTT CASDARGQNSPLHF
TRBJ2-5 TRBV25-1 . . TGTGCCAGCAGCCCGAAAGAGACCCAGTACTTC CASSPKETQYF
TRBJ2-2 TRBV7-8 . few TGTGCCAGCAGCTTGGTGGTTCAGGGTGCCGGGGAGCTGTTTTTT CASSLVVQGAGELFF
TRBJ1-5 TRBV30 . few TGTGCCTGGAGTAACGTCGGGCGGCGCCAGCCCCAGCATTTT CAWSNVGRRQPQHF
TRBJ2-3 TRBV28 . . TGTGCCAGCAGTTTAGCCAGCTCTAGCACAGATACGCAGTATTTT CASSLASSSTDTQYF
TRBJ1-2 TRBV5-1 . . TGCGCCAGCAGCTCCGCCGGGGGTAACTATGGCTACACCTTC CASSSAGGNYGYTF